A selection of T cell receptor beta chains follows, all from one sample in a study of CD8+CD57+ T cells in acquired aplastic anemia. TCRdb analysed the reads with MiXCR anew, one entry per CDR3 protein. Counted here are 150,000 to 200,000 distinct CDR3 sequences, 48% occurring once; the ten biggest clones make up about 1.7%. The sequencing sample was made of sorted CD4+, CD8+, or CD8+CD57+ T cells (not recorded which) from PBMCs. These receptors were obtained from a human donor with aplastic anemia. Both conserved end residues are part of each CDR3. The order of the fields is D gene, J gene, clone size, V gene, CDR3 DNA, CDR3 protein. The D gene is left open where the match is weak. Clone size is shown for a subset of rows, as once, few, many or a class of expanded clone.

>-|TRBJ1-2|-|TRBV6-1
TGTGCCAGCAGTGAAGGGAGCCTGATGTGGGCTCGCGGCTACACCTTC
CASSEGSLMWARGYTF
>-|TRBJ1-1|-|TRBV29-1
TGTAGGGTTGAACTGGGGGGCACTGAAGCTTTCTTT
CRVELGGTEAFF
>-|TRBJ2-7|-|TRBV7-7
TGTGCCAGCAGCTTACGGTTCGGACAGAGCTACGAGCAGTACTTC
CASSLRFGQSYEQYF
>TRBD1|TRBJ2-7|-|TRBV2
TGTGCCAGCAGTGAATGGGTACAGGGGGCCTACGAGCAGTACTTC
CASSEWVQGAYEQYF
>TRBD1|TRBJ2-7|-|TRBV24-1
TGTGCCAGCTTGGGGACAGGGGTGTGGGAGCAGTACTTC
CASLGTGVWEQYF
>TRBD2|TRBJ2-3|-|TRBV20-1
TGCAGTGGCTGCGGGGGGAACACAGATACGCAGTATTTT
CSGCGGNTDTQYF
>-|TRBJ1-2|-|TRBV20-1
TGCAGTGCTACATTCGGGGGAGGGTATGGCTACACCTTC
CSATFGGGYGYTF
>-|TRBJ2-7|-|TRBV4-1
TGCGCCAGCAGCCAAGAATGGCAGAGCTCCTACGAACAGTACTTC
CASSQEWQSSYEQYF
>TRBD2|TRBJ2-1|many|TRBV7-2
TGTGCCAGCACGGGCGGCTTTTCTAGCGGTCAGTTCTTC
CASTGGFSSGQFF
>-|TRBJ2-7|-|TRBV7-9
TGTGCCAGCAGCGCATTGTCGGCATCCTACGAGCAGTACTTC
CASSALSASYEQYF
>-|TRBJ1-1|-|TRBV7-9
TGTGCCAGCAGCGTAGCGAGGGACACTGAAGCTTTCTTT
CASSVARDTEAFF
>-|TRBJ1-1|many|TRBV5-5
TGTGCCAGCAGCTTCCTGAGGGGAAGCACTGAAGCTTTCTTT
CASSFLRGSTEAFF
>TRBD1|TRBJ2-2|-|TRBV19
TGTGCCAGTCGAACGGACAGGTCGAGCACCGGGGAGCTGTTTTTT
CASRTDRSSTGELFF
>TRBD2|TRBJ2-5|-|TRBV10-3
TGTGCCAGCAGTCCCCTCGGACTAGCGGGGGGGCGAGAGACCCAGTACTTC
CASSPLGLAGGRETQYF
>-|TRBJ1-2|many|TRBV20-1
TGCAGTGCTAGAGGCAGGGAAAACTATGGCTACACCTTC
CSARGRENYGYTF
>-|TRBJ1-1|many|TRBV5-6
TGTGCCAGCAGCTTGGACCGGAGGACTGAAGCTTTCTTT
CASSLDRRTEAFF
>-|TRBJ2-7|-|TRBV24-1
TGTGCCACCAGTGCCCATCTCAAATCGGGGATTAGGTACGAGCAGTACTTC
CATSAHLKSGIRYEQYF